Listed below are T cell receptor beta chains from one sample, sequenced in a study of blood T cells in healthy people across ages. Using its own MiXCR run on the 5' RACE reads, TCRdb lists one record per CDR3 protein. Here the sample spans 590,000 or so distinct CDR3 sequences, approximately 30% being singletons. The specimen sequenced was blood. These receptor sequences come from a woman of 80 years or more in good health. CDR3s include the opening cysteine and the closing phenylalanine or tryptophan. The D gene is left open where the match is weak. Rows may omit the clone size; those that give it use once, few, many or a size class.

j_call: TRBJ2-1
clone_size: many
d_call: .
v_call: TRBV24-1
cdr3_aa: CATSHVLWAICYNEQFF
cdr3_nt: TGTGCCACCAGTCACGTTCTTTGGGCAATCTGCTACAATGAGCAGTTCTTC

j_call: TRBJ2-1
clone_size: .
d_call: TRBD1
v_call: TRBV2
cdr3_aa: CVSSDRGIRNEQFF
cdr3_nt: TGTGTCAGCAGTGACAGGGGAATTAGGAATGAGCAGTTCTTC

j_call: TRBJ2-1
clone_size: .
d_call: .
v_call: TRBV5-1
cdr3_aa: CASSLDAYSEQFF
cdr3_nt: TGCGCCAGCAGCTTGGACGCATACAGTGAGCAGTTCTTC

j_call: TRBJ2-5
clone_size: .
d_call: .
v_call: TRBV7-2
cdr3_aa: CASSLLGRNTETQYF
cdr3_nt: TGTGCCAGCAGCTTACTGGGACGGAACACGGAGACCCAGTACTTC

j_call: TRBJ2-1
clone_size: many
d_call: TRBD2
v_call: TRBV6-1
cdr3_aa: CASTQTGTTYNEQFF
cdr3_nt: TGTGCCAGCACCCAGACCGGGACTACATACAATGAGCAGTTCTTC

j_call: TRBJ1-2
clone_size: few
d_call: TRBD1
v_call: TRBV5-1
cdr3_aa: CASSPGQGWDYGYTF
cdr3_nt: TGCGCCAGCAGCCCGGGACAGGGGTGGGATTATGGCTACACCTTC

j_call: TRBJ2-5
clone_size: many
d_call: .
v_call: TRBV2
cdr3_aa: CASSRGRTPEETQYF
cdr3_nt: TGTGCCAGCAGTCGAGGGAGGACACCAGAAGAGACCCAGTACTTC

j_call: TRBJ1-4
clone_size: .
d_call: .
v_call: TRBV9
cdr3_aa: CASSVDEGRGEKLFF
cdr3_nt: TGTGCCAGCAGCGTAGATGAGGGAAGAGGAGAAAAACTGTTTTTT

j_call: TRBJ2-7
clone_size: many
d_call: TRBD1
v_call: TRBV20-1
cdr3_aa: CSATPGQGFSYEQYF
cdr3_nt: TGCAGTGCTACCCCGGGACAGGGGTTCTCCTACGAGCAGTACTTC

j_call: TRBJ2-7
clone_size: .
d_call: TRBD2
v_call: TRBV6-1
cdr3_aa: CASSEARGGLGEQYF
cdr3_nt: TGTGCCAGCAGTGAAGCCCGCGGGGGACTCGGCGAGCAGTACTTC

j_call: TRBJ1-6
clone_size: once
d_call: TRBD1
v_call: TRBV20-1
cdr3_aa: CSARLGTANSPLHF
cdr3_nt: TGCAGTGCTAGATTGGGGACAGCTAATTCACCCCTCCACTTT

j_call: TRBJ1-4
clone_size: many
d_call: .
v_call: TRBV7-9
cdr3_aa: CASSLAGALPRVFF
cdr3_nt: TGTGCCAGCAGCTTAGCAGGGGCGCTCCCTCGGGTGTTTTTT

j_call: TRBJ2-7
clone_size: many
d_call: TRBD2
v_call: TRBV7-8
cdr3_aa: CASSRPAGTSFSYEQYF
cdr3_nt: TGTGCCAGCTCTCGACCTGCCGGGACTAGTTTCTCCTACGAGCAGTACTTC

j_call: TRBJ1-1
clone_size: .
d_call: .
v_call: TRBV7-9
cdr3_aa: CASSFGGALNTEAFF
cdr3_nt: TGTGCCAGCAGCTTCGGGGGGGCGTTGAACACTGAAGCTTTCTTT

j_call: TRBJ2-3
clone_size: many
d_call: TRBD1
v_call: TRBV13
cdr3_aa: CASSPRQGGTDTQYF
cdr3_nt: TGTGCCAGCAGCCCGCGACAGGGCGGCACAGATACGCAGTATTTT

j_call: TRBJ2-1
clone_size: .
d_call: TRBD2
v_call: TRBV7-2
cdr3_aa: CASSPPGLANYEQFF
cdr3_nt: TGTGCCAGCAGTCCGCCTGGACTAGCTAATTATGAGCAGTTCTTC

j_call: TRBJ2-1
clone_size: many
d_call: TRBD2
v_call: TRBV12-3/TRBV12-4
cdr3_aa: CASSANKPGLTHNEQFF
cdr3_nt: TGTGCCAGCAGTGCCAACAAACCGGGACTAACCCACAATGAGCAGTTCTTC

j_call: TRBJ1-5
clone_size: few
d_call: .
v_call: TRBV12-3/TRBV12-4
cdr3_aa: CASSLGRSVPQHF
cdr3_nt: TGTGCCAGCAGTTTGGGCAGGTCGGTGCCCCAGCATTTT

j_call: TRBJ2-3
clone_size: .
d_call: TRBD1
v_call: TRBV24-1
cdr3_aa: CATSDSTTGGLADTQYF
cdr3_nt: TGTGCCACCAGTGATTCTACGACAGGGGGCTTAGCAGATACGCAGTATTTT

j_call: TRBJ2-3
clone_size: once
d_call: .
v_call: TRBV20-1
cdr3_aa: CSATPLTDMSTDTQYF
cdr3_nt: TGCAGTGCTACTCCCTTGACGGATATGAGCACAGATACGCAGTATTTT

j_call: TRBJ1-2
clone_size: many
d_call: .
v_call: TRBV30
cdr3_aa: CAHRVGGSLGYTF
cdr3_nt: TGTGCCCACCGGGTAGGGGGATCCCTGGGCTACACCTTC

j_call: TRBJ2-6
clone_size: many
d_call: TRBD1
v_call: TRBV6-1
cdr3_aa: CASSGFTDRGSGLANVLTF
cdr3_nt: TGTGCCAGCAGTGGGTTTACGGACAGGGGATCGGGTCTGGCCAACGTCCTGACTTTC

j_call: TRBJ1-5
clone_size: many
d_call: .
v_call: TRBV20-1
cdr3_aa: CSARERGKPNQPQHF
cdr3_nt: TGCAGTGCTAGAGAAAGAGGCAAACCTAATCAGCCCCAGCATTTT

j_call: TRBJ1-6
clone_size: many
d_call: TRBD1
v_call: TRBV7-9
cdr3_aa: CASSTQGQPNSPLHF
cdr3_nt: TGTGCCAGCAGCACCCAGGGACAGCCAAATTCACCCCTCCACTTT

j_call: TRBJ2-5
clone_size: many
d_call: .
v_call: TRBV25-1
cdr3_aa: CASSYSGRGETQYF
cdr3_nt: TGTGCCAGCAGCTACAGTGGCCGAGGAGAGACCCAGTACTTC

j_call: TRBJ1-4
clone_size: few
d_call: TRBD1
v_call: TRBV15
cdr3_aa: CATSREMQGVNEKLFF
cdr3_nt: TGTGCCACCAGCAGGGAGATGCAGGGGGTTAATGAAAAACTGTTTTTT

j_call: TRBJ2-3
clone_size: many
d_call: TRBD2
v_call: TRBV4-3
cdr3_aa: CASSHGLAGGRTDTQYF
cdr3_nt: TGCGCCAGCAGCCACGGACTAGCGGGGGGGCGCACAGATACGCAGTATTTT

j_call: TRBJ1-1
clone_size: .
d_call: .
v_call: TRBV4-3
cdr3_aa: CASSQEEGRNTEAFF
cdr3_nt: TGCGCCAGCAGCCAAGAAGAGGGACGGAACACTGAAGCTTTCTTT

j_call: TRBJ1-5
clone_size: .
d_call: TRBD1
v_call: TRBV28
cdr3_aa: CATWTGSQPQHF
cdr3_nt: TGTGCCACGTGGACAGGGAGCCAGCCCCAGCATTTT

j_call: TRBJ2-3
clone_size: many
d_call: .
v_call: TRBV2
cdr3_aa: CASSVGPTDTQYF
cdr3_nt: TGTGCCAGCAGTGTAGGCCCCACAGATACGCAGTATTTT

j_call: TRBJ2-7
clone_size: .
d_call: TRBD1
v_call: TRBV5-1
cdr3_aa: CASREQGDYEQYF
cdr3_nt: TGCGCCAGCCGAGAACAGGGGGATTACGAGCAGTACTTC

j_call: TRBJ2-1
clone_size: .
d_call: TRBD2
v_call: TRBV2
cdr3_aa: CASRGLAGGLVAYNEQFF
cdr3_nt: TGTGCCAGCAGGGGACTAGCGGGGGGTCTAGTCGCCTACAATGAGCAGTTCTTC

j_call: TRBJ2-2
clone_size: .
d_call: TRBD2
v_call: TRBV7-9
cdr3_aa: CASSPTSATGELFF
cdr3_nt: TGTGCCAGCAGCCCGACTAGCGCCACCGGGGAGCTGTTTTTT

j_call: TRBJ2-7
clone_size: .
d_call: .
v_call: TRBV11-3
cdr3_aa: CASSFDTYNEQYF
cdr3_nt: TGTGCCAGCAGCTTCGACACCTACAATGAGCAGTACTTC

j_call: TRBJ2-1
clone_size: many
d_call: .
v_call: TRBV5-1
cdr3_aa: CASRLSGYNEQFF
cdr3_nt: TGCGCCAGCCGTCTGTCGGGGTACAATGAGCAGTTCTTC

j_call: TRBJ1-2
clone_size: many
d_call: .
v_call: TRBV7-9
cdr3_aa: CASSFSAQTGPGGYTF
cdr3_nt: TGTGCCAGCAGCTTTTCTGCACAAACGGGCCCGGGGGGCTACACCTTC

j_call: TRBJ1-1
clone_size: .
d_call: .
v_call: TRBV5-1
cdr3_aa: CASSLGGFNTEACF
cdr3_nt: TGCGCCAGCAGCTTGGGGGGTTTTAACACTGAAGCTTGCTTT

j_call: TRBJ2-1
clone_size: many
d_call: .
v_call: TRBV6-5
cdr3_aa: CASRNPAGEQFF
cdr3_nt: TGTGCCAGCAGGAACCCGGCCGGGGAGCAGTTCTTC

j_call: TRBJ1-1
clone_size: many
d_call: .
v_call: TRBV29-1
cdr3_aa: CSVEPHKNMNTEAFF
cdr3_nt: TGCAGCGTTGAGCCGCATAAAAACATGAACACTGAAGCTTTCTTT

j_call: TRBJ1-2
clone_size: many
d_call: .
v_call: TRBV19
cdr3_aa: CASRLGTGGYGYTF
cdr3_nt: TGTGCCAGTAGGCTGGGCACCGGGGGCTATGGCTACACCTTC

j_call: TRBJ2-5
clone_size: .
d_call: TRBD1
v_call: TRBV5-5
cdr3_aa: CASNPGQAELGTQYF
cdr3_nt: TGTGCCAGCAACCCGGGACAGGCTGAGCTTGGGACCCAGTACTTC

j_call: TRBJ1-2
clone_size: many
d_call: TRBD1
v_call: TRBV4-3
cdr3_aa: CASSQDNNRGDYGYTF
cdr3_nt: TGCGCCAGCAGCCAAGATAATAACAGGGGGGACTATGGCTACACCTTC

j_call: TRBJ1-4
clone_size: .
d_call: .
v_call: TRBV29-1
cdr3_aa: CSAVEGTSQNEKLFF
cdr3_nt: TGCAGCGCTGTAGAGGGGACTTCCCAAAATGAAAAACTGTTTTTT

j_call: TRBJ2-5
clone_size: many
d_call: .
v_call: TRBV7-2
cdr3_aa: CASSLSQGRETQYF
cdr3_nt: TGTGCCAGCAGCTTGAGTCAGGGAAGGGAGACCCAGTACTTC

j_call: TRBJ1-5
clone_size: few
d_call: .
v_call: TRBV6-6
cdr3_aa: CASSYSWDRPREPQHF
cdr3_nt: TGTGCCAGCAGTTACTCGTGGGACCGCCCACGGGAACCCCAGCATTTT